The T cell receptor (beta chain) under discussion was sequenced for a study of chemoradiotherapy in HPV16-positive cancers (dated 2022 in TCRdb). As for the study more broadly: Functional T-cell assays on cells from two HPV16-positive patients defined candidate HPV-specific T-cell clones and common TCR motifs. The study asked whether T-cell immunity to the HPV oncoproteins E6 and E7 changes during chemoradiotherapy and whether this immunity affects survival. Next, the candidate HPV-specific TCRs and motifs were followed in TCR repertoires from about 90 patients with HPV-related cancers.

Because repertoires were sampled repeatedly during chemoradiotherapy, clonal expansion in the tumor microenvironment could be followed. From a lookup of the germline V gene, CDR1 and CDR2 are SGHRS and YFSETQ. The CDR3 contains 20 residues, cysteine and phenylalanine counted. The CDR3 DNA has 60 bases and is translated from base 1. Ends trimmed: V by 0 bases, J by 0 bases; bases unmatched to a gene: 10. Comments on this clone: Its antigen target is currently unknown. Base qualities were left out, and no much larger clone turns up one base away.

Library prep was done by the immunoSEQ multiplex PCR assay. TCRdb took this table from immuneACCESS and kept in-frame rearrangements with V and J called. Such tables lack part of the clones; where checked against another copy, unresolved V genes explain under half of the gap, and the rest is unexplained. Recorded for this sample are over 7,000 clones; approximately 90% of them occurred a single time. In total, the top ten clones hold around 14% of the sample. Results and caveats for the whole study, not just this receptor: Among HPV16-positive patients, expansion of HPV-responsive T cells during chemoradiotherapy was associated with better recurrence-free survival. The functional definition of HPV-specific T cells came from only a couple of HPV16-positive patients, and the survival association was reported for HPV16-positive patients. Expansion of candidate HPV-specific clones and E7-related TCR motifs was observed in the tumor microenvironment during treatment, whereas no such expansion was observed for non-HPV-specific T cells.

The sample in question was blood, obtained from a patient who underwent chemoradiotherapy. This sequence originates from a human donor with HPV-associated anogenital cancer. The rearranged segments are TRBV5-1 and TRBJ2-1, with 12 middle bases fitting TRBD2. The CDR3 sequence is CASSLVVLAGGQSSYNEQFF. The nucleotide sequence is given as TGCGCCAGCAGCTTGGTTGTCCTAGCGGGGGGGCAAAGCTCCTACAATGAGCAGTTCTTC.